These 18 T cell receptor beta chains were sequenced from one sample in a study of cytomegalovirus exposure and HLA in healthy donors listed by TCRdb under 2017. The method behind the library was the immunoSEQ multiplex PCR assay. For the multiplex PCR, a mixture combining 60 forward primers for TCR Vbeta segments and 13 reverse primers for TCR Jbeta segments was used. TCRdb holds this immuneACCESS table with in-frame rearrangements only. Some clones are missing; in checked studies, unresolved V genes explain under half, and the rest has no known cause. The sample table contains some 140,000 clones; only one count was recorded for 79% of them. Of the sample, approximately 6.2% falls within the top ten clones. The sample taken for sequencing was PBMCs. These receptors originate from a man aged 40-55 years in good health and CMV-seropositive.

The chain carries TRBV28 and TRBJ1-2; 7 bases match TRBD1. Germline values: CDR1 MDHEN, CDR2 SYDVKM. This CDR3 contains 13 residues. Unmatched junction bases numbered 10, after V lost 7 bases and J lost 8 bases. The CDR3 DNA reads TGTGCCAGCACCCAACAGGGGCCCCTAGGCTACACCTTC. Its protein product is CASTQQGPLGYTF.

This chain connects TRBV5-1 to TRBJ2-7, with TRBD1 identical over 9 bases. This CDR3 contains 15 residues. From germline, CDR1 is SGHRS and CDR2 YFSETQ. V trimming: 4 bases; J trimming: 4 bases; junction bases outside the gene matches: 9. The CDR3 spells CASSPGGTGRYEQYF. The CDR3 nucleotides read TGCGCCAGCAGCCCCGGCGGGACAGGGAGATACGAGCAGTACTTC.

The rearrangement links TRBV6-5 to TRBJ1-1; weak D call: TRBD1 (5 bases). The CDR3 has 14 amino acids. The V end lost 5 bases, the J end lost 2 bases, and 12 bases lay between the germline ends. The V gene's germline CDR1 is MNHEY and CDR2 SVGAGI. The CDR3 spells CASSPQQANTEAFF. Written as DNA, the CDR3 is TGTGCCAGCAGTCCCCAACAGGCCAACACTGAAGCTTTCTTT.

This clone was recorded only once. This chain uses TRBV5-1 with TRBJ1-1; the D gene is possibly TRBD1 (6 bases). This CDR3 region has 13 residues. The ends were cut back, 1 base at V and 7 bases at J, with 11 bases in the middle. Germline values: CDR1 SGHRS, CDR2 YFSETQ. This CDR3 reads CASSLIRTDEAFF. The CDR3 nucleotides are TGCGCCAGCAGCTTGATCAGGACAGATGAAGCTTTCTTT.

This clone showed up just a few times. V gene TRBV4-2 combines with J gene TRBJ1-2; 7 bases are shared with TRBD1. This CDR3 region has 15 residues. The V gene's germline CDR1 is LGHNA and CDR2 YNFKEQ. J was trimmed by 8 bases and V by 1 base; bases with no gene match: 10. CDR3 sequence: CASSQASQGVAGYTF. DNA for the CDR3: TGTGCCAGCAGCCAAGCCTCGCAGGGGGTTGCGGGCTACACCTTC.

J is TRBJ2-1 and V is TRBV10-1, with TRBD2 matching 12 bases. The junction had 3 bases not matched to a gene; V was cut back by 2 bases and J by 4 bases. Germline V lookup: CDR1 WNHNN, CDR2 SYGVQD (reference sequence). The length of the CDR3 is 16 residues. The CDR3 sequence: CASSEGTSGHYNEQFF. CDR3 coding DNA: TGCGCCAGCAGTGAGGGGACTAGCGGGCATTACAATGAGCAGTTCTTC.

The chain uses TRBV11-2 and TRBJ2-3; tentative D call: TRBD1 (6 bases). V lost 5 bases and J 9 bases, leaving 12 bases between the germline ends. CDR3 length: 12 residues. CDR1 and CDR2 from the germline V gene are SGHAT and FQNNGV. The CDR3 sequence: CASSAPGGTQYF. In nucleotides, the CDR3 is TGTGCCAGCAGCGCCCCTGGGGGCACGCAGTATTTT.

The V call is TRBV5-5, the J call TRBJ2-1, with 9 bases that match TRBD1. The germline gives CDR1 SGHKS, CDR2 YYEKEE (reference sequence). This CDR3 has 15 residues. The J segment lost 5 bases and the V segment lost 2 bases, leaving 5 bases of the junction unmatched. CDR3 coding DNA: TGTGCCAGCAGCTTCCGCGGGACAGGGAACAATGAGCAGTTCTTC. This sequence encodes CASSFRGTGNNEQFF.

In its sample, this clone was seen once. The rearrangement links TRBV4-2 to TRBJ2-7; tentative D call: TRBD2 (5 bases). Per the germline V gene, CDR1 is LGHNA and CDR2 is YNFKEQ. The ends were cut back, 0 bases at V and 0 bases at J, with 15 bases in the middle. The CDR3 runs to 17 residues. The CDR3 DNA is TGTGCCAGCAGCCAAGATCCCGGGAACTTCGGCTCCTACGAGCAGTACTTC. Translation gives CASSQDPGNFGSYEQYF.

The chain recombines TRBV6-1 with TRBJ2-5; the D is unclear. TRBJ2-7 matches the DNA end more closely, so the J call is doubtful. CDR1 is MNHNS, CDR2 SASEGT, per germline. The CDR3 extends over 14 amino acids. The DNA for the CDR3 is TGTGCCAGCAGTGAAATCAACAGCCCCTACGAGCAGTACTTC. As protein: CASSEINSPYEQYF.

This clone has just a few counts. The chain couples TRBV7-6 to TRBJ1-6, with TRBD1 as a possible D gene (6 bases). Germline V CDR1 and CDR2: SGHVS, FNYEAQ. V lost 0 bases and J lost 9, with 12 bases in between. There are 15 residues in the CDR3. This CDR3 is CASSLATGRSSPLHF. The CDR3 DNA is TGTGCCAGCAGCTTAGCCACAGGGAGAAGTTCACCCCTCCACTTT.

This chain links TRBV5-4 with TRBJ2-7, with TRBD2 matching over 13 bases. The CDR3 has 15 residues. Germline CDR1 reads SGHNT; CDR2 reads YYREEE (reference sequence). Trimming at V came to 2 bases and at J to 4 bases, leaving 3 bases not matched to a gene. The CDR3 DNA sequence: TGTGCCAGCAGCTTAGGGACTAGCGGGATTTACGAGCAGTACTTC. It codes for CASSLGTSGIYEQYF.

This clone was seen once. The V gene is TRBV5-1, the J gene TRBJ1-2; TRBD1 agrees at 8 bases. J gave up 8 bases and V 0 bases, and 6 bases lay outside the gene matches. The CDR3 length is 14 residues. CDR1 and CDR2 (germline): SGHRS, YFSETQ. CDR3: CASSLDTRGRGYTF. CDR3 sequence (DNA): TGCGCCAGCAGCTTGGATACCAGGGGGCGAGGCTACACCTTC.

V is TRBV6-1 and J is TRBJ1-1; D gene unclear. CDR1 MNHNS and CDR2 SASEGT come from the germline V gene. The CDR3 sequence is 14 residues long. Between the trimmed V and J ends, which lost 1 base and 0 bases, there was a span of 6 bases. The CDR3 loop reads CASSEGSMNTEAFF. CDR3 sequence (DNA): TGTGCCAGCAGTGAAGGTTCCATGAACACTGAAGCTTTCTTT.

Only a few counts were recorded for this clone. The V call is TRBV2, the J call TRBJ2-5; 7 positions match TRBD1. The CDR3 loop spans 17 amino acids. V trimming: 3 bases; J trimming: 5 bases; junction bases outside the gene matches: 15. In germline, CDR1 is SNHLY, CDR2 FYNNEI. CDR3 in amino acids: CASSDGPFRGPGETQYF. The CDR3 coding sequence is TGTGCCAGCAGTGATGGGCCGTTTAGGGGGCCGGGGGAGACCCAGTACTTC.

The chain recombines TRBV27 with TRBJ1-4; D gene uncertain. V was cut by 1 base and J by 10 bases, with 10 bases left in between. The CDR3 has 13 amino acids. Germline-derived CDR1 and CDR2 are MNHEY and SMNVEV (reference sequence). CDR3 in DNA: TGTGCCAGCAGTTTATTACAGAGTGGAAAACTGTTTTTT. Translation gives CASSLLQSGKLFF.

The rearrangement uses TRBV11-3 and TRBJ1-1, with D unclear. The V end lost 0 bases, the J end lost 6 bases, and 8 bases lay between the germline ends. The CDR3 totals 13 residues. Looked up from germline, CDR1 is SGHNT and CDR2 is YENEEA. CDR3 sequence reads: CASSLEYLSEAFF. The CDR3 nucleotides read TGTGCCAGCAGCTTAGAATACCTATCTGAAGCTTTCTTT.

J is TRBJ1-5 and V is TRBV7-2; TRBD1 agrees at 11 bases. The CDR3 spans 17 residues. Losses at the gene ends were 4 bases for V and 5 bases for J; bases not matched to a gene: 10. Germline CDR1 is SGHTA and CDR2 is FQGNSA. The CDR3 DNA sequence: TGTGCCAGCAGCTCAAGAGGGACAGGGGGATATTATCAGCCCCAGCATTTT. Its translation: CASSSRGTGGYYQPQHF.